These 22 T cell receptor beta chains came from one sample sequenced in a study of cytomegalovirus exposure and HLA in healthy donors. 60 Vbeta and 13 Jbeta primers were used in PCR. Clones were sequenced by immunoSEQ multiplex PCR, and TCRdb holds only the in-frame ones, with some missing. The sample has about 170,000 clones, roughly 67% seen once. The sequenced material came from PBMCs. Receptors originate from a woman between 18 and 30 years old in good health and CMV-seropositive.

This chain joins TRBV30 and TRBJ2-5, with TRBD1 identical over 7 bases. CDR3 length equals 13 residues. Germline V lookup: CDR1 GTSNPN, CDR2 SVGIG (reference sequence). Losses at the gene ends were 2 bases for V and 5 bases for J; bases not matched to a gene: 5. CDR3 in amino acids: CAWSQGGWETQYF. The DNA of the CDR3 is TGTGCCTGGAGTCAAGGGGGCTGGGAGACCCAGTACTTC.

The chain couples TRBV19 to TRBJ2-7, with 7 bases identical to TRBD1. This CDR3 comprises 14 residues. Germline trimming cut 5 bases from V and 2 bases from J; bases unmatched to any gene: 6. Germline CDR1 reads LNHDA; CDR2 reads SQIVND (reference sequence). The CDR3 DNA reads as TGTGCCAGTAGTTTTACAGGGGCCGCCTACGAGCAGTACTTC. Translation: CASSFTGAAYEQYF.

A note on this clone: The junction and the germline gene differ at one end; a read error may be behind it. This chain links TRBV18 with TRBJ1-1; unclear D gene. This CDR3 contains 13 residues. Germline V lookup: CDR1 KGHSH, CDR2 LQKENI. The CDR3 sequence is CASSPRRGTEAFF. The DNA for the CDR3 is TGTGCCAGCTCTCCACGGCGCGGCACTGAAGCTTTCTTT.

This clone was observed a handful of times. V and J are TRBV5-4 and TRBJ2-7, with D tentatively TRBD1 (6 bases). This CDR3 has 12 residues. V was trimmed by 0 bases and J by 7 bases, leaving 8 bases between them. CDR1 and CDR2 (germline): SGHNT, YYREEE (reference sequence). Written as DNA, the CDR3 is TGTGCCAGCAGCTTGGGACAGGCTGAGCAGTACTTC. Its protein product is CASSLGQAEQYF.

This chain links TRBV7-8 with TRBJ1-1; TRBD1 agrees at 7 bases. Germline V gene sequence: CDR1 SGHVS, CDR2 FQNEAQ. The CDR3 is 17 amino acids. After removal of 1 base from V and 4 bases from J, the junction contained 12 bases not matched to a gene. The CDR3 DNA reads TGTGCCAGCAGCTTAGGGGCGGCAGGGGGTGGGCGCACTGAAGCTTTCTTT. Translated: CASSLGAAGGGRTEAFF.

Of note for this clone: Other DNA sequences in the same sample also yield this CDR3. This chain joins TRBV29-1 and TRBJ2-7; 8 bases are a match to TRBD1. This CDR3 is built from 13 residues. Germline CDR1 SQVTM, CDR2 ANQGSEA. The V gene end was trimmed by 6 bases and the J gene end by 1 base; junction bases not matched to a gene: 5. CDR3: CSVTTGGSYEQYF. The DNA for the CDR3 is TGCAGCGTCACCACAGGGGGTTCCTACGAGCAGTACTTC.

CDR3 DNA sequence: TGCAGCGTTGATACCGGGACTAGCGGGTCCGAGCAGTTCTTC. Its protein product is CSVDTGTSGSEQFF. This chain uses TRBV29-1 with TRBJ2-1, with TRBD2 matching 12 bases. CDR3 size: 14 residues. The V and J ends lost 3 bases and 10 bases, in that order; junction bases with no gene match: 7. Germline CDR1 and CDR2: SQVTM and ANQGSEA.

The chain employs TRBV5-8 and TRBJ2-4; 7 nucleotides line up with TRBD1. Looked up from germline, CDR1 is SGHTS and CDR2 is YDEGEE. Trimming cost V 0 bases and J 0 bases; bases outside gene matches: 6. The CDR3 has 17 residues. Here the CDR3 reads CASSLGTGLQAKNIQYF. In DNA, the CDR3 is TGTGCCAGCAGCTTGGGGACAGGTTTACAAGCCAAAAACATTCAGTACTTC.

The chain recombines TRBV6-5 with TRBJ2-1; 8 bases are a match to TRBD2. The CDR3 has 14 amino acids. V was clipped by 3 bases and J by 7 bases; unmatched bases: 5. Germline V CDR1 and CDR2: MNHEY, SVGAGI. The CDR3 region has the DNA TGTGCCAGCAGTTATAAGCGGGGGTCAAATGAGCAGTTCTTC. It translates to CASSYKRGSNEQFF.

The chain is built from TRBV5-6 and TRBJ1-3; TRBD1 agrees at 7 bases. The V and J ends lost 4 bases and 2 bases, in that order; junction bases with no gene match: 12. CDR3 length equals 17 residues. The germline gives CDR1 SGHDT, CDR2 YYEEEE. The CDR3 DNA sequence: TGTGCCAGCAGCCGAGAAGTAAAGACAGGGACTGGAAACACCATATATTTT. It codes for CASSREVKTGTGNTIYF. Full variable domain (remainder filled in from reference TRBV5-6 and TRBJ1-3): DAGVTQSPTHLIKTRGQQVTLRCSPKSGHDTVSWYQQALGQGPQFIFQYYEEEERQRGNFPDRFSGHQFPNYSSELNVNALLLGDSALYLCASSREVKTGTGNTIYFGEGSWLTVV.

J is TRBJ1-1 and V is TRBV6-5; D is unresolved. Germline CDR1 is MNHEY and CDR2 is SVGAGI. CDR3 length: 12 amino acids. V was clipped by 5 bases and J by 11 bases, with 15 bases between them. CDR3 residues: CASSELKMAAFF. The CDR3, as DNA: TGTGCCAGCAGTGAACTAAAAATGGCGGCTTTCTTT.

V gene TRBV7-3 combines with J gene TRBJ2-2; D call uncertain. Trimming cost V 5 bases and J 7 bases, with 11 bases left between them. CDR1 is SGHTA and CDR2 is FQGTGA in the germline V gene. This CDR3 has 13 amino acids. In DNA form, the CDR3 reads TGTGCCAGCAGCACACAAAGAAACGGGGAGCTGTTTTTT. Translating gives CASSTQRNGELFF.

This sequence joins TRBV4-1 and TRBJ2-7, with 12 bases fitting TRBD1. The V gene's germline CDR1 is MGHRA and CDR2 YSYEKL. V was pared by 4 bases and J by 4 bases, with 8 bases of the junction left unmatched. There are 16 residues in the CDR3. The CDR3 here is CASSLNPGQGAYEQYF. The CDR3 nucleotides read TGCGCCAGCAGCCTTAATCCGGGACAGGGGGCGTACGAGCAGTACTTC.

CDR3: CASSPRTLEAFF. CDR3 sequence (DNA): TGTGCCAGCAGCCCCCGGACACTTGAAGCTTTCTTT. The chain recombines TRBV14 with TRBJ1-1; TRBD1 is a possible D gene (5 bases). V lost 4 bases to trimming and J lost 7 bases, with 10 bases between them. The germline V gene has CDR1 SGHDN and CDR2 FVKESK. The CDR3 is 12 residues long.

CDR3 protein: CASSSETVQNEKLFF. In DNA form, the CDR3 reads TGTGCCAGCAGCTCGGAGACGGTCCAAAATGAAAAACTGTTTTTT. The chain links TRBV2 to TRBJ1-4; no firm D call. V lost 6 bases and J 5 bases, leaving 16 bases between the germline ends. The CDR3 is 15 residues long. Per germline, CDR1 SNHLY and CDR2 FYNNEI.

This clone showed up just once. The gene calls are TRBV11-2 and TRBJ2-3; 9 nucleotides match TRBD2. V lost 1 base and J lost 4; bases outside the gene matches: 6. Germline CDR1 reads SGHAT; CDR2 reads FQNNGV. This CDR3 spans 16 amino acids. CDR3: CASSLARRGGPDTQYF. In nucleotides, the CDR3 is TGTGCCAGCAGCTTAGCAAGGCGGGGGGGCCCAGATACGCAGTATTTT.

The rearrangement uses TRBV27 and TRBJ1-1, with TRBD1 identical over 8 bases. Trimming cost V 5 bases and J 2 bases; bases outside gene matches: 4. The CDR3 runs 14 residues. Per the germline V gene, CDR1 is MNHEY and CDR2 is SMNVEV (reference sequence). In DNA form, the CDR3 reads TGTGCCAGCAGTGGGGACAGGCTCAACACTGAAGCTTTCTTT. It yields the protein CASSGDRLNTEAFF.

This rearrangement joins TRBV7-8 to TRBJ2-1; D perhaps matches TRBD1 (5 bases). Per germline, CDR1 SGHVS and CDR2 FQNEAQ. This CDR3 is built from 14 residues. Trimming removed 1 base from V and 4 bases from J, with 8 bases in between. CDR3 sequence reads: CASSLGGLYNEQFF. CDR3 nucleotide sequence: TGTGCCAGCAGCTTAGGGGGCCTGTACAATGAGCAGTTCTTC.

In regard to this clone: Relative to the germline gene, one junction end is altered; a read error may explain this. The same CDR3 is also encoded by other DNA sequences in this sample. This chain links TRBV18 with TRBJ1-1; possible D gene TRBD1, 5 bases. CDR1 is KGHSH and CDR2 is LQKENI in the germline V gene. CDR3 length: 13 residues. DNA for the CDR3: TGTGCCAGCTCACCAGGGCAGGACACTGAAGCCTTCTTT. This gives the protein CASSPGQDTEAFF.

CDR3 coding DNA: TGTGCCAGCAGCCTGCAGGGACAGCCACACACATATGGCTACACCTTC. It encodes CASSLQGQPHTYGYTF. The gene calls are TRBV5-4 and TRBJ1-2, with 7 bases matching TRBD1. CDR3 length equals 16 residues. Germline CDR1 is SGHNT and CDR2 is YYREEE (reference sequence). The trim removed 4 bases at V and 5 bases at J, leaving 14 bases unmatched.

This clone has just one count. The chain recombines TRBV7-6 with TRBJ2-7; the match to TRBD1 covers 11 bases. CDR1 and CDR2 from the germline V gene are SGHVS and FNYEAQ. The CDR3 sequence is 17 residues long. J was trimmed by 1 base and V by 5 bases; bases with no gene match: 10. Here the CDR3 DNA reads TGTGCCAGCAGCCCAGCCTTGGGACAGGGGGGGTCCTACGAGCAGTACTTC. It yields the protein CASSPALGQGGSYEQYF.

This chain links TRBV14 with TRBJ1-1, with D tentatively TRBD1 (5 bases). The ends were cut back, 6 bases at V and 3 bases at J, with 11 bases in the middle. CDR1 SGHDN and CDR2 FVKESK come from the germline V gene. The CDR3 runs to 13 residues. The CDR3 sequence: CASSRGLYTEAFF. Here the CDR3 DNA reads TGTGCCAGCAGTCGGGGGTTGTACACTGAAGCTTTCTTT.